Shown below are 27 T cell receptor beta chains from a single sample sequenced in a study of cytomegalovirus exposure and HLA in healthy donors. PCR involved 60 Vbeta and 13 Jbeta primers. TCRdb's copy holds only in-frame clones and misses some; the assay was immunoSEQ multiplex PCR. Here the sample spans fewer than 150,000 clones, 60% to 80% being singletons. Sequencing was done on a sample of PBMCs. These receptors were taken from a man over 45 in good health and CMV-seropositive.

The V gene is TRBV11-3, the J gene TRBJ2-5; D not certain. The J call is uncertain, as TRBJ2-7 better fits the DNA end. CDR3 length equals 14 residues. Germline-derived CDR1 and CDR2 are SGHNT and YENEEA. The chain's CDR3 is CASSRSEEAYEQYF. In DNA form, the CDR3 reads TGTGCCAGCAGCAGGAGTGAGGAAGCCTACGAGCAGTACTTC.

In the case of this clone: Germline and junction disagree at one end, which may indicate a read error. The J gene is TRBJ1-2, the V gene TRBV7-9, with D perhaps matching TRBD1 (6 bases). Looked up from germline, CDR1 is SEHNR and CDR2 is FQNEAQ (reference sequence). CDR3 length: 16 residues. The CDR3 coding sequence is TGTTCCAGCAGCTTAGATACAGGGAGAACCGACTATGGCTACACCTTC. Its translation: CSSSLDTGRTDYGYTF.

The rearrangement joins TRBV19 to TRBJ2-1, with D unresolved. V lost 6 bases and J 2 bases, leaving 17 bases between the germline ends. The CDR3 has 16 residues. The germline CDR1 and CDR2 sequences are LNHDA and SQIVND (reference sequence). CDR3 DNA sequence: TGTGCCAGTAGAACTCTCGGCGGCGGCCCCTACAATGAGCAGTTCTTC. It yields the protein CASRTLGGGPYNEQFF.

The chain carries TRBV5-6 and TRBJ2-5, with 12 positions matching TRBD2. Trimming took 4 bases from V and 7 from J; bases not matched to a gene: 14. The CDR3 loop spans 17 amino acids. CDR1 is SGHDT, CDR2 YYEEEE, per germline. The CDR3: CASSPLGLAGTRGTQYF. The CDR3 coding sequence is TGTGCCAGCAGCCCCCTAGGACTAGCGGGGACCCGAGGGACCCAGTACTTC.

The chain combines TRBV4-1 with TRBJ1-1; 9 positions match TRBD1. This CDR3 is built from 13 residues. Germline loops: CDR1 MGHRA, CDR2 YSYEKL. The ends lost 4 bases at V and 3 bases at J; junction bases unmatched: 0. DNA for the CDR3: TGCGCCAGCAGCCGACAGGGGGACACTGAAGCTTTCTTT. This translates into CASSRQGDTEAFF.

This chain uses TRBV11-3 with TRBJ2-5; 12 bases fit TRBD2. The assigned J gene may be wrong: the sequence end matches TRBJ2-7 better. CDR3 length: 16 residues. Germline V lookup: CDR1 SGHNT, CDR2 YENEEA. The chain's CDR3 is CASSFGLAGTSYEQYF. For the CDR3, the DNA is TGTGCCAGCAGCTTCGGACTAGCGGGGACATCCTACGAGCAGTACTTC.

V and J are TRBV6-1 and TRBJ2-1; TRBD1 aligns across 8 bases. The germline V gene encodes CDR1 MNHNS and CDR2 SASEGT. With V trimmed by 7 bases and J by 10 bases, 6 bases remained unmatched. The CDR3 loop spans 12 amino acids. The CDR3 coding sequence is TGTGCCAGCACCCTTGACAGGGGAGAGCAGTTCTTC. Amino acid sequence: CASTLDRGEQFF.

This clone was counted only a few times. The rearrangement links TRBV11-3 to TRBJ2-7; 7 nucleotides line up with TRBD1. Germline V gene lookup returns CDR1 SGHNT and CDR2 YENEEA. J was trimmed by 4 bases and V by 6 bases; bases with no gene match: 6. The CDR3 spans 13 residues. The chain's CDR3 is CASSPGQYYEQYF. The CDR3 DNA sequence: TGTGCCAGCAGTCCGGGACAGTATTACGAGCAGTACTTC.

The chain joins TRBV6-5 to TRBJ2-7, with D perhaps TRBD1 (6 bases). Trimming left V 5 bases short and J 2 bases short, with 13 bases between. There are 14 residues in the CDR3. Germline V gene data show CDR1 as MNHEY and CDR2 as SVGAGI. CDR3 loop: CASSRQDLAYEQYF. As DNA, the CDR3 is TGTGCCAGCAGTAGACAGGATCTCGCCTACGAGCAGTACTTC.

This sequence joins TRBV18 and TRBJ2-1; TRBD1 is a possible D gene (6 bases). This CDR3 has 16 amino acids. Germline V gene sequence: CDR1 KGHSH, CDR2 LQKENI. V was shortened by 5 bases and J by 8 bases, with 22 bases between the two germline ends. For the CDR3, the DNA is TGTGCCAGCTCAGCGCGTCAGGGGATCAATTTGGATGAGCAGTTCTTC. This codes for CASSARQGINLDEQFF.

This sequence joins TRBV6-1 and TRBJ2-1; 9 bases agree with TRBD2. There are 15 residues in the CDR3. Germline V lookup: CDR1 MNHNS, CDR2 SASEGT. After removal of 5 bases from V and 0 bases from J, the junction contained 2 bases not matched to a gene. The CDR3 nucleotides read TGTGCCAGCAGTTTGACTAGCGGCTCCTACAATGAGCAGTTCTTC. It translates to CASSLTSGSYNEQFF.

This chain links TRBV11-3 with TRBJ2-1; 9 nucleotides align to TRBD1. The CDR3 contains 16 residues. Germline CDR1 and CDR2: SGHNT and YENEEA. V lost 2 bases and J lost 7; bases outside the gene matches: 9. DNA for the CDR3: TGTGCCAGCAGCTTATTACAGGGGGCCGAGTGGAATGAGCAGTTCTTC. Protein product: CASSLLQGAEWNEQFF.

The rearrangement links TRBV11-2 to TRBJ2-1; 10 positions match TRBD2. J gave up 5 bases and V 1 base, and 5 bases lay outside the gene matches. Per the germline V gene, CDR1 is SGHAT and CDR2 is FQNNGV. CDR3 size: 16 residues. The CDR3 bases are TGTGCCAGCAGCTTAGTTCAAGCGGGAGGGCACAATGAGCAGTTCTTC. Translated: CASSLVQAGGHNEQFF.

This chain joins TRBV5-1 and TRBJ1-2, with 8 bases identical to TRBD1. CDR1 is SGHRS, CDR2 YFSETQ, per germline. The V segment lost 4 bases and the J segment 6 bases; nucleotides outside the gene matches: 8. This CDR3 comprises 14 residues. Written as DNA, the CDR3 is TGCGCCAGCAGCCACGGACAGGGTGCAGATGGCTACACCTTC. Protein product: CASSHGQGADGYTF. Drawing the rest from reference TRBV5-1 and TRBJ1-2, the complete variable domain is KAGVTQTPRYLIKTRGQQVTLSCSPISGHRSVSWYQQTPGQGLQFLFEYFSETQRNKGNFPGRFSGRQFSNSRSEMNVSTLELGDSALYLCASSHGQGADGYTFGSGTRLTVV.

The chain employs TRBV6-1 and TRBJ1-1, with D possibly matching TRBD1 (5 bases). The V end lost 2 bases, the J end lost 4 bases, and 11 bases lay between the germline ends. The CDR3 is 14 amino acids. Germline lookup yields CDR1 MNHNS and CDR2 SASEGT. CDR3 sequence: CASSEQGFGTEAFF. The DNA of the CDR3 is TGTGCCAGCAGTGAACAGGGTTTCGGCACTGAAGCTTTCTTT.

The chain joins TRBV29-1 to TRBJ2-3, with D possibly matching TRBD1 (5 bases). With 1 base removed from V and 0 bases from J, the gap between germline ends came to 14 bases. There are 16 residues in the CDR3. Germline CDR1 reads SQVTM; CDR2 reads ANQGSEA. The CDR3 sequence: CSVEGGRGYSTDTQYF. For the CDR3, the DNA is TGCAGCGTTGAAGGTGGTAGGGGATATAGCACAGATACGCAGTATTTT.

For the CDR3, the DNA is TGTGCCAGCAGTCGACAGGGGGCGATTGACTATGGCTACACCTTC. Translation gives CASSRQGAIDYGYTF. This chain uses TRBV5-8 with TRBJ1-2, with 10 bases matching TRBD1. The germline V gene encodes CDR1 SGHTS and CDR2 YDEGEE. The V and J ends lost 5 bases and 3 bases, in that order; junction bases with no gene match: 7. This CDR3 contains 15 residues.

This rearrangement joins TRBV2 to TRBJ2-5, with TRBD1 identical over 11 bases. The CDR3 runs to 15 residues. Germline CDR1 is SNHLY and CDR2 is FYNNEI. V was clipped by 7 bases and J by 3 bases; unmatched bases: 7. The chain's CDR3 is CASNTGTGGEETQYF. The DNA of the CDR3 is TGTGCCAGCAATACCGGGACAGGGGGAGAAGAGACCCAGTACTTC. The variable domain in full, completed from reference TRBV2 and TRBJ2-5, reads EPEVTQTPSHQVTQMGQEVILRCVPISNHLYFYWYRQILGQKVEFLVSFYNNEISEKSEIFDDQFSVERPDGSNFTLKIRSTKLEDSAMYFCASNTGTGGEETQYFGPGTRLLVL.

The rearrangement uses TRBV7-9 and TRBJ1-2; weak D call: TRBD1 (6 bases). Between the trimmed V and J ends, which lost 5 bases and 2 bases, there was a span of 12 bases. Germline V gene data show CDR1 as SEHNR and CDR2 as FQNEAQ (reference sequence). CDR3 length: 14 amino acids. The CDR3, as DNA: TGTGCCAGCAGCCCCGGACAGTTAAACTATGGCTACACCTTC. Residues: CASSPGQLNYGYTF. The full variable domain, with the rest looked up from reference TRBV7-9 and TRBJ1-2, is DTGVSQNPRHKITKRGQNVTFRCDPISEHNRLYWYRQTLGQGPEFLTYFQNEAQLEKSRLLSDRFSAERPKGSFSTLEIQRTEQGDSAMYLCASSPGQLNYGYTFGSGTRLTVV.

V usage is TRBV2 and J usage is TRBJ1-2; TRBD1 matches at 10 bases. Losses at the gene ends were 6 bases for V and 6 bases for J; bases not matched to a gene: 10. Germline loops: CDR1 SNHLY, CDR2 FYNNEI. The CDR3 has 15 residues. CDR3 coding DNA: TGTGCCAGCAGCTCCCCGGACAGGGGGGAGAATGGCTACACCTTC. This sequence encodes CASSSPDRGENGYTF. The variable domain in full, with the rest retrieved from reference TRBV2 and TRBJ1-2, is EPEVTQTPSHQVTQMGQEVILRCVPISNHLYFYWYRQILGQKVEFLVSFYNNEISEKSEIFDDQFSVERPDGSNFTLKIRSTKLEDSAMYFCASSSPDRGENGYTFGSGTRLTVV.

The chain couples TRBV18 to TRBJ1-1, with D uncertain. This CDR3 contains 14 residues. The germline V gene encodes CDR1 KGHSH and CDR2 LQKENI. Trimming cost V 1 base and J 3 bases, with 9 bases left between them. CDR3 loop: CASSPLRGDTEAFF. For the CDR3, the DNA is TGTGCCAGCTCACCACTTCGGGGAGACACTGAAGCTTTCTTT.

The V and J genes are TRBV6-5 and TRBJ1-2; 8 bases map to TRBD1. V shed 5 bases, J shed 4 bases, and the junction held 9 bases outside the gene matches. Germline CDR1 and CDR2: MNHEY and SVGAGI. The CDR3 is made up of 15 amino acids. Written as DNA, the CDR3 is TGTGCCAGCAGTCTTTCAGGACAGGGCTTCTATGGCTACACCTTC. Encoded protein: CASSLSGQGFYGYTF.

The chain couples TRBV18 to TRBJ1-1, with D uncertain. The CDR3 has 14 residues. V was clipped by 1 base and J by 1 base, with 7 bases between them. Germline CDR1 KGHSH, CDR2 LQKENI. CDR3 nucleotide sequence: TGTGCCAGCTCACCACAGAACGGGAACACTGAAGCTTTCTTT. Translating it yields CASSPQNGNTEAFF.

This clone showed up just once. The V and J genes are TRBV9 and TRBJ2-7, with D possibly being TRBD1 (5 bases). The CDR3 is 12 amino acids. Germline CDR1 reads SGDLS; CDR2 reads YYNGEE. Trimming took 2 bases from V and 6 from J, leaving 9 bases between them. The CDR3, as DNA: TGTGCCAGCAGCGTTGGGGCTGGCGAGCAGTACTTC. Its translation: CASSVGAGEQYF.

The rearrangement joins TRBV4-3 to TRBJ2-1; D not certain. The CDR3 consists of 16 residues. The ends were cut back, 3 bases at V and 0 bases at J, with 12 bases in the middle. Germline V CDR1 and CDR2: LGHNA, YSLEER. The CDR3 here is CASSQFTQSSYNEQFF. CDR3 nucleotide sequence: TGCGCCAGCAGCCAGTTTACTCAATCCTCCTACAATGAGCAGTTCTTC.

The chain couples TRBV25-1 to TRBJ2-1; D may be TRBD2 (6 bases). The V end was cut by 2 bases, the J end by 2 bases, with 13 bases between. The CDR3 totals 16 residues. CDR1 MGHDK and CDR2 SYGVNS come from the germline V gene. Written as DNA, the CDR3 is TGTGCCAGCAGTGAAGTCGGACTAAGGCCCTACAATGAGCAGTTCTTC. It encodes CASSEVGLRPYNEQFF. The full variable domain, completed using reference TRBV25-1 and TRBJ2-1, is EADIYQTPRYLVIGTGKKITLECSQTMGHDKMYWYQQDPGMELHLIHYSYGVNSTEKGDLSSESTVSRIRTEHFPLTLESARPSHTSQYLCASSEVGLRPYNEQFFGPGTRLTVL.

Concerning this clone: This sample also contains other DNA sequences that code for the same CDR3. The V gene is TRBV10-1, the J gene TRBJ2-5; 7 nucleotides agree with TRBD1. The CDR3 sequence is 14 residues long. V lost 0 bases to trimming and J lost 4 bases; unmatched junction nucleotides: 2. From germline, CDR1 is WNHNN and CDR2 SYGVQD (reference sequence). The CDR3 protein is CASSESGGGETQYF. The CDR3 DNA is TGCGCCAGCAGTGAGTCAGGGGGCGGAGAGACCCAGTACTTC.